Following are 11 T cell receptor beta chains from one sample sequenced in a study of blood T cells in healthy people across ages. The authors ran a second PCR of about 6 to 11 cycles using a sample-barcoded 5' primer and a J-beta primer mix. TCRdb called the 5' RACE reads again in MiXCR, with one record for every CDR3 protein. The top ten clones hold 20% to 25% of a sample with roughly 1.9 million distinct CDR3 sequences, roughly two fifths of them seen once. The sample taken for sequencing was blood. The receptors originated from a human donor in good health.

The chain has TRBV29-1 and TRBJ1-1; no clear D. The V end lost 7 bases, the J end lost 0 bases, and 12 bases lay between the germline ends. Per germline, CDR1 SQVTM and CDR2 ANQGSEA. The length of the CDR3 is 13 residues. The CDR3 here is CSAVRAMNTEAFF. CDR3 sequence (DNA): TGCAGCGCTGTGCGGGCCATGAACACTGAAGCTTTCTTT.

There are a few counts of this clonotype. This may arise from a read error, as a much more abundant clone is one base away. The genes are TRBV29-1 and TRBJ2-1; 8 bases line up with TRBD2. Gene TRBJ2-7 matches the end of the DNA better, so the J call may be wrong. Germline V gives CDR1 SQVTM, CDR2 ANQGSEA. The CDR3 consists of 13 residues. Here the CDR3 DNA reads TGCACCGCTAAGCGGGGGTCCTACAATGAGCAGTACTTC. Amino acids: CTAKRGSYNEQYF.

J is TRBJ1-1 and V is TRBV29-1; 7 bases map to TRBD1. Trimming at V came to 7 bases and at J to 0 bases, leaving 11 bases not matched to a gene. The CDR3 contains 15 residues. The germline gives CDR1 SQVTM, CDR2 ANQGSEA. DNA for the CDR3: TGCAGCGCATCGAACGACAGGGAATTGAACACTGAAGCTTTCTTT. It is translated as CSASNDRELNTEAFF.

The V call is TRBV6-6, the J call TRBJ2-3; D call uncertain. The ends were cut back, 8 bases at V and 2 bases at J, with 14 bases in the middle. This CDR3 region has 14 residues. CDR1 is MNHNY and CDR2 is SVGAGI in the germline V gene (reference sequence). The CDR3: CASGLGRNTDTQYF. The CDR3 DNA is TGTGCCAGCGGTCTAGGACGGAACACAGATACGCAGTATTTT.

The chain uses TRBV5-1 and TRBJ2-6, with D perhaps matching TRBD1 (6 bases). Germline V gene data show CDR1 as SGHRS and CDR2 as YFSETQ. Trimming stripped 6 bases from V and 0 bases from J, with 16 bases between. The CDR3 is made up of 17 amino acids. CDR3 sequence (DNA): TGCGCCAGCACCCGGGACACAACCCTCTCTGGGGCCAACGTCCTGACTTTC. Protein: CASTRDTTLSGANVLTF.

The chain joins TRBV7-3 to TRBJ1-1, with TRBD1 matching over 9 bases. The ends lost 4 bases at V and 3 bases at J; junction bases unmatched: 9. CDR3 length: 16 residues. CDR1 is SGHTA and CDR2 is FQGTGA in the germline V gene. CDR3 in DNA: TGTGCCAGCAGCTCCACAGGGGGCCCGGGCTACACTGAAGCTTTCTTT. Its translation: CASSSTGGPGYTEAFF.

This clonotype has more than one count but fewer than ten. This sequence joins TRBV24-1 and TRBJ2-4; 8 bases match TRBD1. With V trimmed by 4 bases and J by 2 bases, 3 bases remained unmatched. The CDR3 has 15 amino acids. Germline loops: CDR1 KGHDR, CDR2 SFDVKD. The CDR3 coding sequence is TGTGCCACCAGTGACCCCAGGGGGCCCAAAAACATTCAGTACTTC. Translating gives CATSDPRGPKNIQYF.

This clonotype appeared a single time. V and J are TRBV3-1 and TRBJ1-3; no definite D call. This CDR3 comprises 14 residues. Germline-derived CDR1 and CDR2 are LGHDT and YNNKEL (reference sequence). V was clipped by 7 bases and J by 0 bases, with 10 bases between them. CDR3 sequence (DNA): TGTGCCAGCACCGCCCGGGGCTCTGGAAACACCATATATTTT. Protein: CASTARGSGNTIYF.

This clonotype showed up just a few times. The chain links TRBV10-3 to TRBJ2-7; D is unclear. CDR1 is ENHRY, CDR2 SYGVKD, per germline. The CDR3 totals 14 residues. V dropped 2 bases and J dropped 2 bases, with 10 bases sitting between them. CDR3 nucleotide sequence: TGTGCCATCAGTGAGATTACCGGAGCCTACGAGCAGTACTTC. Translating it yields CAISEITGAYEQYF.

The chain carries TRBV7-9 and TRBJ2-1; D may be TRBD1 (6 bases). The length of the CDR3 is 13 residues. V lost 4 bases, J lost 6 bases, and 10 bases lay in between. Per the germline V gene, CDR1 is SEHNR and CDR2 is FQNEAQ (reference sequence). The CDR3 DNA is TGTGCCAGCAGCTCCCCGGACAGCAATGAGCAGTTCTTC. As protein: CASSSPDSNEQFF.

The rearrangement links TRBV29-1 to TRBJ2-4, with unresolved D. This CDR3 has 12 amino acids. The ends were cut back, 7 bases at V and 0 bases at J, with 7 bases in the middle. In germline, CDR1 is SQVTM, CDR2 ANQGSEA. The CDR3 DNA sequence: TGCAGCGCCGACTTAGCCAAAAACATTCAGTACTTC. Residues: CSADLAKNIQYF.